This record concerns one TCR beta chain sequence. The sample comes from a study of T cells after yellow fever vaccination. TCR cDNA was made by 5'RACE template switching, adding a universal primer site and UMIs. A single record per CDR3 protein comes from TCRdb applying MiXCR to the 5' RACE reads. The table lists around 300,000 distinct CDR3 sequences, 13% of them singletons. Germline lookup yields CDR1 MNHEY and CDR2 SVGEGT. CDR3 length equals 15 residues. J was trimmed by 2 bases and V by 6 bases; bases with no gene match: 5. This sequence joins TRBV6-2 or TRBV6-3 and TRBJ2-1; 9 nucleotides align to TRBD2. The specimen was CD4+ T cells sorted from PBMCs, collected 45 days after the yellow fever booster vaccination. This TCR was sampled from a man younger than 40 who received the YFV17D yellow fever vaccine. The CDR3 is CASRNSGSAYNEQFF. The DNA of the CDR3 is TGTGCCAGCAGAAATAGCGGGAGCGCCTACAATGAGCAGTTCTTC.